The 27 T cell receptor beta chains listed next were all sequenced from one sample in a study of OX40 agonist ivuxolimab in advanced cancers. The data were produced by immunoSEQ multiplex PCR, yet TCRdb's version contains in-frame clones alone and is incomplete. The sample gives approximately 75,000 clones, about 73% of which show up once; around 5% is in the top ten. Sequenced material: CD4+ or CD8+ T cells sorted from blood, taken in a trial of the OX40 agonist ivuxolimab. Every receptor here comes from an adult with an advanced solid tumor such as melanoma, head and neck, liver or kidney cancer.

This clone was found a few times. V usage is TRBV5-4 and J usage is TRBJ1-2; the D gene is possibly TRBD1 (6 bases). The CDR3 length is 15 residues. The V end lost 4 bases, the J end lost 4 bases, and 17 bases lay between the germline ends. In germline, CDR1 is SGHNT, CDR2 YYREEE (reference sequence). CDR3 region: CASSQGGDRPYGYTF. The DNA of the CDR3 is TGTGCCAGCAGCCAAGGGGGGGACCGTCCCTATGGCTACACCTTC.

The gene calls are TRBV19 and TRBJ2-7, with D uncertain. V dropped 1 base and J dropped 4 bases, with 8 bases sitting between them. CDR3 size: 13 residues. From germline, CDR1 is LNHDA and CDR2 SQIVND (reference sequence). CDR3 in DNA: TGTGCCAGTAGTATAGCACCGTTGTACGAGCAGTACTTC. Its protein is CASSIAPLYEQYF.

The J gene is TRBJ2-7, the V gene TRBV6-1; D is possibly TRBD2 (7 bases). This CDR3 spans 15 amino acids. Germline CDR1 MNHNS, CDR2 SASEGT. Trimming removed 1 base from V and 6 bases from J, with 16 bases in between. This chain's CDR3 is CASSEEGGVNGEQYF. The CDR3, as DNA: TGTGCCAGCAGTGAAGAGGGGGGGGTAAACGGCGAGCAGTACTTC.

The chain carries TRBV7-6 and TRBJ2-7, with D possibly TRBD2 on 7 matching bases. This CDR3 is built from 16 residues. Germline V gene data show CDR1 as SGHVS and CDR2 as FNYEAQ. V lost 5 bases and J lost 5, with 22 bases in between. The CDR3 nucleotides are TGTGCCAGCAGCCCGGCGGGGGCCCCCCAAGCTAACGAGCAGTACTTC. The encoded protein is CASSPAGAPQANEQYF.

The chain uses TRBV7-2 and TRBJ1-3, with 7 positions matching TRBD1. Germline trimming cut 1 base from V and 2 bases from J; bases unmatched to any gene: 2. Germline V gives CDR1 SGHTA, CDR2 FQGNSA. The CDR3 sequence is 15 residues long. The chain's CDR3 is CASSLGQGAGNTIYF. The CDR3 coding sequence is TGTGCCAGCAGCTTAGGGCAGGGGGCTGGAAACACCATATATTTT.

This chain connects TRBV28 to TRBJ1-1; D is uncertain. CDR3 size: 14 residues. Germline V gives CDR1 MDHEN, CDR2 SYDVKM. V lost 6 bases, J lost 5 bases, and 16 bases lay in between. The CDR3 DNA reads TGTGCCAGCAGACCCCCATTCTCGTTGACTGAAGCTTTCTTT. The encoded protein is CASRPPFSLTEAFF.

The chain couples TRBV28 to TRBJ1-1; unclear D gene. V lost 5 bases and J 1 base, leaving 17 bases between the germline ends. CDR1 MDHEN and CDR2 SYDVKM come from the germline V gene. The CDR3 extends over 16 amino acids. The CDR3 region has the DNA TGTGCCAGCAGTAGGAGGACCAACAGAGCGAACACTGAAGCTTTCTTT. This translates into CASSRRTNRANTEAFF.

This clone has more than one count but fewer than ten. The rearrangement links TRBV18 to TRBJ1-2; 10 bases are a match to TRBD1. This CDR3 contains 19 residues. Germline V gene lookup returns CDR1 KGHSH and CDR2 LQKENI. The ends lost 4 bases at V and 3 bases at J; junction bases unmatched: 17. CDR3 loop: CASSRYPPGQGTLYYGYTF. The CDR3 nucleotides read TGTGCCAGCTCACGCTACCCACCGGGACAGGGGACCCTCTACTATGGCTACACCTTC.

V gene TRBV7-6 combines with J gene TRBJ2-1; the match to TRBD2 covers 7 bases. The V segment lost 2 bases and the J segment 5 bases; nucleotides outside the gene matches: 12. The CDR3 sequence is 17 residues long. Germline V lookup: CDR1 SGHVS, CDR2 FNYEAQ. In DNA, the CDR3 is TGTGCCAGCAGCTTACGCTCCCGGGAGCGGGGACACAATGAGCAGTTCTTC. This translates into CASSLRSRERGHNEQFF. The full variable domain, its missing parts supplied by reference TRBV7-6 and TRBJ2-1, is GAGVSQSPRYKVTKRGQDVALRCDPISGHVSLYWYRQALGQGPEFLTYFNYEAQQDKSGLPNDRFSAERPEGSISTLTIQRTEQRDSAMYRCASSLRSRERGHNEQFFGPGTRLTVL.

The V call is TRBV6-6, the J call TRBJ2-1; TRBD1 might be the D (5 bases). The germline V gene encodes CDR1 MNHNY and CDR2 SVGAGI (reference sequence). The germline V and J ends were trimmed by 5 bases and 8 bases, with 10 bases remaining between them. This CDR3 spans 12 amino acids. As DNA, the CDR3 is TGTGCCAGCAGTGGGGCCGGCGATGAGCAGTTCTTC. Protein product: CASSGAGDEQFF.

The chain couples TRBV9 to TRBJ1-1, with D perhaps matching TRBD1 (6 bases). Germline CDR1 SGDLS, CDR2 YYNGEE. The CDR3 consists of 15 residues. V was pared by 4 bases and J by 1 base, with 14 bases between. The CDR3 nucleotides read TGTGCCAGCAGCACTACGGCAGGGGCGAACACTGAAGCTTTCTTT. It translates to CASSTTAGANTEAFF.

This clone was observed once. The V and J genes are TRBV27 and TRBJ1-1; maybe TRBD1 (5 bases). The V gene's germline CDR1 is MNHEY and CDR2 SMNVEV (reference sequence). V lost 3 bases to trimming and J lost 2 bases, with 19 bases between them. The CDR3 loop spans 17 amino acids. The CDR3 coding sequence is TGTGCCAGCAGTTTCCCACCCCTGGCAGGGTATAACACTGAAGCTTTCTTT. It yields the protein CASSFPPLAGYNTEAFF.

The chain is built from TRBV9 and TRBJ1-2; D is possibly TRBD1 (6 bases). The germline gives CDR1 SGDLS, CDR2 YYNGEE. This CDR3 is 14 amino acids long. V was trimmed by 3 bases and J by 8 bases, leaving 17 bases between them. The DNA of the CDR3 is TGTGCCAGCAGCGCAGAACAGGGCAACAGGGGCTACACCTTC. Its protein product is CASSAEQGNRGYTF.

The sample holds one count of this clone. The V and J genes are TRBV7-9 and TRBJ1-5; no clear D gene. The CDR3 loop spans 13 amino acids. The V gene's germline CDR1 is SEHNR and CDR2 FQNEAQ (reference sequence). Trimming stripped 4 bases from V and 5 bases from J, with 9 bases between. As DNA, the CDR3 is TGTGCCAGCAGCTCAACCAAGGATCAGCCCCAGCATTTT. Its translation: CASSSTKDQPQHF.

The rearrangement joins TRBV6-5 to TRBJ1-1, with D hard to call. This CDR3 comprises 15 residues. Between the trimmed V and J ends, which lost 0 bases and 0 bases, there was a span of 8 bases. The germline gives CDR1 MNHEY, CDR2 SVGAGI. The DNA for the CDR3 is TGTGCCAGCAGTTACTCGATTACACTGAACACTGAAGCTTTCTTT. This sequence encodes CASSYSITLNTEAFF.

The chain couples TRBV7-2 to TRBJ1-2, with TRBD1 as a possible D gene (6 bases). V lost 1 base and J 8 bases, leaving 11 bases between the germline ends. The CDR3 is made up of 13 amino acids. Germline CDR1 is SGHTA and CDR2 is FQGNSA. The DNA of the CDR3 is TGTGCCAGCAGCTTAGGGACAGCAAGCGGCTACACCTTC. It yields the protein CASSLGTASGYTF.

This sequence joins TRBV4-2 and TRBJ1-1; a possible D gene is TRBD1 (6 bases). CDR1 and CDR2 from the germline V gene are LGHNA and YNFKEQ. V was shortened by 1 base and J by 4 bases, with 13 bases between the two germline ends. The CDR3 sequence is 15 residues long. CDR3 amino acids: CASSQVGGFSTEAFF. In DNA form, the CDR3 reads TGTGCCAGCAGCCAAGTGGGGGGCTTTAGCACTGAAGCTTTCTTT.

J is TRBJ2-3 and V is TRBV19; no clear D. CDR3 length equals 18 residues. Per germline, CDR1 LNHDA and CDR2 SQIVND (reference sequence). Trimming took off 4 bases at V and 1 base at J, with 21 bases between the two ends. CDR3 amino acids: CASSTVSPSVLGTDTQYF. Here the CDR3 DNA reads TGTGCCAGTAGTACCGTTTCCCCTAGTGTCTTGGGCACAGATACGCAGTATTTT.

The sample holds a few counts of this clone. V is TRBV28 and J is TRBJ2-7, with a weak D call TRBD2 (5 bases). CDR3 length: 13 residues. With 7 bases removed from V and 2 bases from J, the gap between germline ends came to 12 bases. CDR1 is MDHEN and CDR2 is SYDVKM in the germline V gene. The CDR3 DNA follows: TGTGCCAGCACGGGAACCTCGACCTACGAGCAGTACTTC. Residues: CASTGTSTYEQYF.

J is TRBJ2-5 and V is TRBV5-6, with 7 bases aligning to TRBD1. The trim removed 1 base at V and 5 bases at J, leaving 5 bases unmatched. The CDR3 totals 14 residues. CDR1 is SGHDT and CDR2 is YYEEEE in the germline V gene. The CDR3: CASSLSQGEETQYF. CDR3 in DNA: TGTGCCAGCAGCTTGTCCCAGGGGGAGGAGACCCAGTACTTC.

This clone has only a few counts. This rearrangement joins TRBV5-1 to TRBJ2-7; TRBD1 is a possible D gene (6 bases). V was shortened by 2 bases and J by 6 bases, with 12 bases between the two germline ends. Germline V gene lookup returns CDR1 SGHRS and CDR2 YFSETQ. This CDR3 has 13 amino acids. CDR3 protein: CASSLLETGEQYF. CDR3 bases: TGCGCCAGCAGCTTATTGGAGACAGGCGAGCAGTACTTC.

This clone was counted many times. V usage is TRBV5-1 and J usage is TRBJ2-7; 8 bases agree with TRBD2. V shed 0 bases and J 12 bases; nucleotides not matched to a gene: 11. The CDR3 totals 14 residues. Per germline, CDR1 SGHRS and CDR2 YFSETQ. The CDR3 protein is CASSLEGSGNHWYF. The CDR3 bases are TGCGCCAGCAGCTTGGAAGGTAGCGGGAACCATTGGTACTTC.

The J gene is TRBJ2-1, the V gene TRBV7-9; TRBD1 aligns across 8 bases. Trimming removed 3 bases from V and 7 bases from J; junction bases left unmatched: 2. This CDR3 is built from 13 residues. Germline V lookup: CDR1 SEHNR, CDR2 FQNEAQ (reference sequence). The CDR3: CASSFRGRNEQFF. The DNA for the CDR3 is TGTGCCAGCAGCTTCAGGGGGCGTAATGAGCAGTTCTTC.

The V call is TRBV9, the J call TRBJ2-5, with TRBD1 matching over 7 bases. The CDR3 contains 15 residues. V was clipped by 0 bases and J by 2 bases; unmatched bases: 4. Per the germline V gene, CDR1 is SGDLS and CDR2 is YYNGEE. This CDR3 is CASSVGVGQQETQYF. The CDR3 region has the DNA TGTGCCAGCAGCGTAGGGGTGGGACAGCAAGAGACCCAGTACTTC. Full variable domain (rest looked up from reference TRBV9 and TRBJ2-5): DSGVTQTPKHLITATGQRVTLRCSPRSGDLSVYWYQQSLDQGLQFLIQYYNGEERAKGNILERFSAQQFPDLHSELNLSSLELGDSALYFCASSVGVGQQETQYFGPGTRLLVL.

The chain couples TRBV30 to TRBJ1-6; a possible D gene is TRBD1 (5 bases). CDR3 length: 12 amino acids. Trimming took off 4 bases at V and 5 bases at J, with 6 bases between the two ends. Germline-derived CDR1 and CDR2 are GTSNPN and SVGIG (reference sequence). The CDR3 DNA reads TGTGCCTGGACGGACAATAATTCACCCCTCCACTTT. Translating it yields CAWTDNNSPLHF.

V gene TRBV4-1 combines with J gene TRBJ2-7; the D is unclear. Trimming took 1 base from V and 7 from J, leaving 11 bases between them. The CDR3 covers 13 residues. Germline CDR1 reads MGHRA; CDR2 reads YSYEKL. CDR3 DNA: TGCGCCAGCAGCCAAGTCGACTTGGGGGAGCAGTACTTC. Its protein is CASSQVDLGEQYF.

The chain has TRBV7-6 and TRBJ2-7, with TRBD1 identical over 7 bases. The CDR3 runs 16 residues. Germline lookup yields CDR1 SGHVS and CDR2 FNYEAQ. Trimming removed 5 bases from V and 0 bases from J; junction bases left unmatched: 10. The DNA of the CDR3 is TGTGCCAGCAGCCCTCTCCGGGACAGTGACTCCTACGAGCAGTACTTC. Its translation is CASSPLRDSDSYEQYF.